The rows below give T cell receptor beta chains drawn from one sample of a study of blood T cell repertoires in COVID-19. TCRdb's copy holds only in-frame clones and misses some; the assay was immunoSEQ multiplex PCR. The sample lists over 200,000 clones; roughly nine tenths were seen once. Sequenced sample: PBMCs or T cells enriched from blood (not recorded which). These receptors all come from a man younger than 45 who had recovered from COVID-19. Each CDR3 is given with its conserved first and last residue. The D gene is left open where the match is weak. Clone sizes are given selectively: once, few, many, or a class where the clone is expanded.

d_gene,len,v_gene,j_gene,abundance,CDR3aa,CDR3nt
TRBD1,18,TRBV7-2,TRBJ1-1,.,CASSWTGPGRSMNTEAFF,TGTGCCAGCAGCTGGACAGGGCCTGGGCGTAGTATGAACACTGAAGCTTTCTTT
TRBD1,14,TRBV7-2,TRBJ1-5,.,CASSLTTGDQPQHF,TGTGCCAGCAGCTTAACGACAGGGGATCAGCCCCAGCATTTT
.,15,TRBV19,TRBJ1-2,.,CASSGRAAGHYGYTF,TGTGCCAGTAGCGGGAGAGCGGCGGGGCACTATGGCTACACCTTC
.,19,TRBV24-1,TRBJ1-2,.,CATSEGGPGQPGTNYGYTF,TGTGCCACCAGTGAGGGTGGCCCAGGACAACCAGGGACTAACTATGGCTACACCTTC
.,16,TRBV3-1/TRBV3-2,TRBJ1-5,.,CASSQDGGGAGQPQHF,TGTGCCAGCAGCCAAGACGGTGGAGGGGCCGGGCAGCCCCAGCATTTT
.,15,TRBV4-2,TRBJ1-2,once,CASSQESSNNYGYTF,TGTGCCAGCAGCCAAGAGAGCTCGAACAACTATGGCTACACCTTC
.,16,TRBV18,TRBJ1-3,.,CASSFERQASGNTIYF,TGTGCCAGCTCGTTCGAAAGACAGGCCTCTGGAAACACCATATATTTT
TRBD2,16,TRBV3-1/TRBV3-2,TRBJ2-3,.,CASSQGLAGGLDTQYF,TGTGCCAGCAGCCAAGGACTAGCGGGAGGTCTAGATACGCAGTATTTT
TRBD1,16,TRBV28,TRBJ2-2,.,CASRGDRSPNTGELFF,TGTGCCAGCAGAGGGGACAGATCACCGAACACCGGGGAGCTGTTTTTT
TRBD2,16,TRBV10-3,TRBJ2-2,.,CAINMGLAGGAGELFF,TGTGCCATCAACATGGGACTAGCGGGAGGGGCCGGGGAGCTGTTTTTT
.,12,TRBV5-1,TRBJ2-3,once,CASTSQSDTQYF,TGCGCCAGCACCTCCCAGTCAGATACGCAGTATTTT
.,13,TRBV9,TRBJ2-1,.,CASSVDGGAEQFF,TGTGCCAGCAGCGTAGATGGGGGGGCTGAGCAGTTCTTC
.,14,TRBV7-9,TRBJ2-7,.,CASSPVRQGYEQYF,TGTGCCAGCAGCCCAGTACGGCAGGGGTACGAGCAGTACTTC
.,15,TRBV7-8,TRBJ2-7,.,CASSPTIDRPYEQYF,TGTGCCAGCAGCCCGACAATCGACAGACCTTACGAGCAGTACTTC
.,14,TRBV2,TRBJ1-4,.,CASKPGSTSEKLFF,TGTGCCAGCAAGCCCGGGTCCACCTCTGAAAAACTGTTTTTT
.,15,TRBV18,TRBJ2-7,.,CASSPSSWAQPEQYF,TGTGCCAGCTCACCGTCCTCCTGGGCCCAACCCGAGCAGTACTTC
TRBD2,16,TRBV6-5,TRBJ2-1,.,CASSYGGSGAYNEQFF,TGTGCCAGCAGTTACGGAGGTAGCGGGGCGTACAATGAGCAGTTCTTC
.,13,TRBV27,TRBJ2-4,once,CASSFDSKNIQYF,TGTGCCAGCAGTTTCGACAGCAAAAACATTCAGTACTTC
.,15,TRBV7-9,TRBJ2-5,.,CASSFGRAYEETQYF,TGTGCCAGCAGCTTTGGCAGGGCCTACGAAGAGACCCAGTACTTC
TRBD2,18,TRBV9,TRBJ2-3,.,CASSGVGLAGGLTDTQYF,TGTGCCAGCAGCGGAGTGGGACTAGCGGGGGGCCTCACAGATACGCAGTATTTT
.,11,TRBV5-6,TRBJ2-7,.,CASSFAYEQYF,TGTGCCAGCAGCTTCGCGTACGAGCAGTACTTC
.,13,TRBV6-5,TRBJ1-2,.,CASRRDSLYGYTF,TGTGCCAGCCGCCGTGACAGCCTCTATGGCTACACCTTC
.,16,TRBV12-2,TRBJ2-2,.,CASRLVGGGDTGELFF,TGTGCAAGTCGCTTAGTAGGCGGGGGGGACACCGGGGAGCTGTTTTTT
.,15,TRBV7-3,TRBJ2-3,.,CASSLGSQTPDTQYF,TGTGCCAGCAGCTTAGGGAGCCAAACCCCAGATACGCAGTATTTT
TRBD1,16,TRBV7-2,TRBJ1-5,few,CASSFMTGMNNQPQHF,TGTGCCAGCAGTTTTATGACAGGGATGAACAATCAGCCCCAGCATTTT
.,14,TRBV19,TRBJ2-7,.,CASSPSGLGPEQYF,TGTGCCAGTAGTCCCAGCGGTTTAGGCCCGGAGCAGTACTTC
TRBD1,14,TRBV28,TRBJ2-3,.,CASRGQGTTDTQYF,TGTGCCAGCCGGGGACAGGGGACCACAGATACGCAGTATTTT
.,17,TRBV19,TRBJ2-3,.,CASSIGRLGERQDTQYF,TGTGCCAGTAGTATAGGACGCCTCGGGGAGCGTCAAGATACGCAGTATTTT
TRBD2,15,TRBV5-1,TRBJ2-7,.,CASSPGGSSDYEQYF,TGCGCCAGCAGCCCGGGGGGATCCAGTGACTACGAGCAGTACTTC
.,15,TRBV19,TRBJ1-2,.,CASSIYGGTFPLTTF,TGTGCCAGTAGTATATATGGTGGGACATTCCCCCTCACCACCTTC
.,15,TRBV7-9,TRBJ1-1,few,CASSSTQVLRSEAFF,TGTGCCAGCAGCTCGACGCAGGTTCTGCGTTCTGAAGCTTTCTTT
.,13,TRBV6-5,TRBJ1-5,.,CASREAVNQPQHF,TGTGCCAGCAGAGAGGCGGTCAATCAGCCCCAGCATTTT
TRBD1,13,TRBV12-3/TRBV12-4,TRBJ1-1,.,CASSTGQGREAFF,TGTGCCAGCAGTACGGGACAGGGGCGCGAAGCTTTCTTT
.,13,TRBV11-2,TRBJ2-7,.,CASSQTSLYEQYF,TGTGCCAGCAGCCAAACGAGCCTCTACGAGCAGTACTTC
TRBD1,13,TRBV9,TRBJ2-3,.,CASGRQGLDTQYF,TGTGCCAGCGGGAGACAGGGTTTGGATACGCAGTATTTT
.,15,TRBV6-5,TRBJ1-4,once,CASSYSVQGLQKLFF,TGTGCCAGCAGTTACTCAGTGCAGGGGTTACAAAAACTGTTTTTT
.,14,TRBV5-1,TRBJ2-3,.,CASSLRGATDTQYF,TGCGCCAGCAGCTTACGGGGGGCGACAGATACGCAGTATTTT
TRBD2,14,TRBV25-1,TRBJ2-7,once,CASSVMRENYEQYF,TGTGCCAGCAGTGTTATGCGGGAGAACTACGAGCAGTACTTC
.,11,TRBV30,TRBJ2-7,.,CAWSPGGEQYF,TGTGCCTGGAGTCCCGGCGGGGAGCAGTACTTC
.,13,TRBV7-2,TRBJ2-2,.,CASSLGGTGELFF,TGTGCCAGCAGCTTGGGGGGCACCGGGGAGCTGTTTTTT
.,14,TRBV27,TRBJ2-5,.,CASRLRGVLETQYF,TGTGCCAGCAGGCTCAGGGGAGTATTGGAGACCCAGTACTTC
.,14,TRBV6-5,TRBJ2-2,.,CASTGGPGTGELFF,TGTGCCAGCACAGGGGGGCCAGGGACCGGGGAGCTGTTTTTT
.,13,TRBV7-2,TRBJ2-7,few,CASSLVFGAEQYF,TGTGCCAGCAGCTTAGTATTTGGGGCCGAGCAGTACTTC
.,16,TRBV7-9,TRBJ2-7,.,CASSLVVGTQSYEQYF,TGTGCCAGCAGCTTAGTAGTCGGGACACAGTCCTACGAGCAGTACTTC
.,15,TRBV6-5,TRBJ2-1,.,CASSYKGVSYNEQFF,TGTGCCAGCAGTTATAAAGGGGTCTCCTACAATGAGCAGTTCTTC
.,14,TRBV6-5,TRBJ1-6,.,CASQVRVSGSPLHF,TGTGCCTCCCAAGTCAGGGTATCAGGATCACCCCTCCACTTT
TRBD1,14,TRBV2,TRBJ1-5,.,CASSRDRGNQPQHF,TGTGCCAGCAGCCGGGACAGGGGTAATCAGCCCCAGCATTTT
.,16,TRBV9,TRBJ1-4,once,CASSVASGNTNEKLFF,TGTGCCAGCAGCGTAGCTAGCGGAAATACTAATGAAAAACTGTTTTTT
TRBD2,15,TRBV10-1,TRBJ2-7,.,CASSENSGRANEQYF,TGCGCCAGCAGTGAGAATAGCGGGAGGGCCAACGAGCAGTACTTC
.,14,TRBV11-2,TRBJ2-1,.,CASSLLLLADEQFF,TGTGCCAGCAGCTTATTATTATTGGCTGATGAGCAGTTCTTC
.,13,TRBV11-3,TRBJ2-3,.,CASSVRGTDTQYF,TGTGCCAGCAGCGTTCGGGGCACAGATACGCAGTATTTT
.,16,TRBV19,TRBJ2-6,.,CASSIGQGSGANVLTF,TGTGCCAGTAGTATAGGGCAGGGGTCGGGGGCCAACGTCCTGACTTTC